The 8 T cell receptor beta chains below all came from one sample that was sequenced in a study of control samples from healthy donors and cancer patients. TCRdb keeps only in-frame clones here, not all; method: immunoSEQ multiplex PCR. The sample lists 150,000 to 200,000 clones; 91% were seen once. Material for sequencing was blood. Source of these receptors: a woman in her twenties or thirties in good health.

The chain couples TRBV28 to TRBJ1-5, with 7 bases fitting TRBD1. This CDR3 is built from 15 residues. J was trimmed by 7 bases and V by 2 bases; bases with no gene match: 8. The germline V gene encodes CDR1 MDHEN and CDR2 SYDVKM. CDR3 protein: CASSLPDRAGQPQHF. The CDR3 nucleotides are TGTGCCAGCAGTTTACCCGACAGGGCAGGGCAGCCCCAGCATTTT. Complete variable domain (other parts from reference TRBV28 and TRBJ1-5): DVKVTQSSRYLVKRTGEKVFLECVQDMDHENMFWYRQDPGLGLRLIYFSYDVKMKEKGDIPEGYSVSREKKERFSLILESASTNQTSMYLCASSLPDRAGQPQHFGDGTRLSIL.

This chain connects TRBV11-1 to TRBJ1-5; D is possibly TRBD1 (6 bases). Germline V gene sequence: CDR1 SGHAT, CDR2 FQDESV (reference sequence). Trimming cost V 5 bases and J 4 bases, with 9 bases left between them. The CDR3 extends over 13 amino acids. The CDR3 coding sequence is TGTGCCAGCAGCCAGGGGAGGAATCAGCCCCAGCATTTT. Protein product: CASSQGRNQPQHF.

The chain combines TRBV2 with TRBJ2-3; 9 nucleotides match TRBD2. Trimming cost V 4 bases and J 3 bases; bases outside gene matches: 2. Germline CDR1 SNHLY, CDR2 FYNNEI. This CDR3 contains 14 residues. The CDR3 bases are TGTGCCAGCAGTGCGCGGGGGGGAACAGATACGCAGTATTTT. As protein: CASSARGGTDTQYF.

The chain uses TRBV18 and TRBJ2-3, with 13 bases fitting TRBD2. Trimming removed 6 bases from V and 2 bases from J; junction bases left unmatched: 5. The CDR3 contains 16 residues. CDR1 KGHSH and CDR2 LQKENI come from the germline V gene. The CDR3 nucleotides read TGTGCCAGCTCCCGCGGGACTAGCGGGACCACAGATACGCAGTATTTT. Its protein is CASSRGTSGTTDTQYF.

This clone was seen a handful of times. The sample holds other DNA sequences that translate to the same CDR3. The chain uses TRBV20-1 and TRBJ2-5; D not certain. From germline, CDR1 is DFQATT and CDR2 SNEGSKA (reference sequence). The CDR3 has 10 amino acids. The V end lost 5 bases, the J end lost 5 bases, and 6 bases lay between the germline ends. The CDR3 region is CSALGETQYF. For the CDR3, the DNA is TGCAGTGCTCTCGGGGAGACCCAGTACTTC.

This clone was counted a single time. The CDR3 DNA follows: TGTGCCAGCAGTGAAGCAGGGGGCCGTCAGCCCCAGCATTTT. This codes for CASSEAGGRQPQHF. J is TRBJ1-5 and V is TRBV6-1, with 7 nucleotides matching TRBD1. CDR1 and CDR2 from the germline V gene are MNHNS and SASEGT. V lost 0 bases and J lost 6; bases outside the gene matches: 2. This CDR3 is built from 14 residues.

The chain links TRBV18 to TRBJ1-2; no definite D call. CDR1 KGHSH and CDR2 LQKENI come from the germline V gene. V was pared by 5 bases and J by 4 bases, with 11 bases between. This CDR3 has 13 amino acids. CDR3 nucleotide sequence: TGTGCCAGCTCAGAACGGGGTGGCTATGGCTACACCTTC. This sequence encodes CASSERGGYGYTF.

The V and J genes are TRBV2 and TRBJ1-6; D gene uncertain. This CDR3 is 14 amino acids long. The germline V gene encodes CDR1 SNHLY and CDR2 FYNNEI. Trimming removed 7 bases from V and 0 bases from J, with 7 bases in between. CDR3 nucleotides: TGTGCCAGCACTTGGAGCTCCTATAATTCACCCCTCCACTTT. Its translation: CASTWSSYNSPLHF.